This T cell receptor (beta chain) derives from a study of PD-L1 blockade in urothelial cancer. Comments on this clone: Its antigen remains unknown.

This CDR3 spans 13 amino acids. Trimming cost V 1 base and J 5 bases, with 8 bases left between them. CDR1 and CDR2 from the germline V gene are GTSNPN and SVGIG (reference sequence). The study, taken as a whole, reports: Sub-median blood TCR clonality before treatment predicted longer survival.

The method was immunoSEQ multiplex PCR; TCRdb's version includes in-frame clones alone and lacks a portion of them. This sample carries 120,000 or so clones, more than 75% of them seen once, and the ten largest clones take 2% to 2.5%. The time point denotes: peripheral blood 6 weeks after treatment start. The clonotype comes from a man aged 50 to 60 with urothelial cancer. The gene calls are TRBV30 and TRBJ1-4; D is unresolved. This material consisted of PBMCs, taken around atezolizumab (anti-PD-L1) treatment. The CDR3 protein is CAWSEQLNEKLFF. The CDR3 DNA sequence: TGTGCCTGGAGTGAACAGTTGAATGAAAAACTGTTTTTT.